This TCR beta chain was sequenced in a study of spatial heterogeneity in lung cancer. Overall study context: As counted in raw reads, each unique TCR and UMI combination appeared more than ten times on average. Findings of the study overall: How many expanded intratumoral alpha and beta TCRs were present tracked the tumor mutation count, which was a count of nonsynonymous mutations.

On each TCR cDNA molecule, a unique molecular identifier was present. TCRdb called the 5' RACE reads again in MiXCR, with one record for every CDR3 protein. The sample has 8,900 or so distinct CDR3 sequences; approximately 8.3% are singletons. For this clonotype: Its antigen is not identified.

The time point: sample taken at primary tumor resection. The donors were approximately 70 patients with non-small cell lung cancer that was early-stage and untreated. Material for sequencing was whole RNA from tumor, nontumor lung or frozen PBMC, left unsorted. This CDR3 comprises 13 residues. Germline-derived CDR1 and CDR2 are SEHNR and FQNEAQ (reference sequence). V shed 5 bases and J shed 8 bases, with 12 bases lying between them. The sample in question was lung tumor tissue, obtained at surgery. This chain uses TRBV7-9 with TRBJ1-4; D is uncertain. The TCR sequence derives from a female donor with early-stage non-small cell lung cancer. CDR3 amino acids: CASSPVEPEKLFF. The CDR3 DNA is TGTGCCAGCAGCCCCGTGGAGCCGGAAAAACTGTTTTTT. The full variable domain, with the rest looked up from reference TRBV7-9 and TRBJ1-4, is DTGVSQNPRHKITKRGQNVTFRCDPISEHNRLYWYRQTLGQGPEFLTYFQNEAQLEKSRLLSDRFSAERPKGSFSTLEIQRTEQGDSAMYLCASSPVEPEKLFFGSGTQLSVL.